This T cell receptor beta chain was found in a study of human T cells and chemical hapten exposure. Study details: Patients, predominantly female, presented with alopecia areata, totalis or universalis. The study traced per-sample TCR yield variation mainly to small differences in pooled library volumes.

Whole-study results and caveats: As patch test score rose, PT1 expanded TCR counts tended to rise as well.

To note about this clonotype: Its target is unknown.

The time point denotes: patch test 2, 6 weeks after DPC sensitization. Indicated treatment: therapeutic diphenylcyclopropenone sensitization with weekly scalp DPC. Attachment of unique molecular identifiers to individual cDNA molecules was performed in the library. TCRdb analysed the RACE reads with MiXCR anew, one entry per CDR3 protein. The table shows a few hundred thousand distinct CDR3 sequences, with roughly 6.3% occurring only once. Sequencing was performed on whole blood, taken in connection with sensitization to the hapten diphenylcyclopropenone (DPC). The origin of this receptor is a woman under 30 with alopecia areata. Some clones in this sample may be carry-over from other donors' samples.

CDR3 sequence: CASSNRDWYNEQFF. CDR3 bases: TGCGCCAGCAGTAACCGGGACTGGTACAATGAGCAGTTCTTC. The chain recombines TRBV5-1 with TRBJ2-1; tentatively, D is TRBD2 (6 bases). CDR3 length: 14 residues. Germline lookup yields CDR1 SGHRS and CDR2 YFSETQ. The germline V and J ends were trimmed by 5 bases and 4 bases, with 13 bases remaining between them.